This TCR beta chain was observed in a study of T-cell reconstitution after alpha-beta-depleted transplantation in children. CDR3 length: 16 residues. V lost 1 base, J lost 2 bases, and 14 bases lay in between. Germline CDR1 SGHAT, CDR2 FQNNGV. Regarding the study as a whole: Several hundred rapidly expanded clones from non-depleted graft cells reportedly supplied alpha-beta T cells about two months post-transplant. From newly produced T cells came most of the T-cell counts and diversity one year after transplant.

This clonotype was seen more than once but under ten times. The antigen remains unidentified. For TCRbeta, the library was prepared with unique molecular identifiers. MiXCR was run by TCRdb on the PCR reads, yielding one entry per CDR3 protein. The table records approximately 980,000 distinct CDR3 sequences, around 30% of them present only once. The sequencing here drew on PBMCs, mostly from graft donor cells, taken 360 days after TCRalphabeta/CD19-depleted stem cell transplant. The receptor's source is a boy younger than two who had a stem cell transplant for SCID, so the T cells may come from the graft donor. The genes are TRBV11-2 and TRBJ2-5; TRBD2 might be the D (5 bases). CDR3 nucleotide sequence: TGTGCCAGCAGCTTAGGCGGACTCGGTGGGCAAGAGACCCAGTACTTC. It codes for CASSLGGLGGQETQYF.